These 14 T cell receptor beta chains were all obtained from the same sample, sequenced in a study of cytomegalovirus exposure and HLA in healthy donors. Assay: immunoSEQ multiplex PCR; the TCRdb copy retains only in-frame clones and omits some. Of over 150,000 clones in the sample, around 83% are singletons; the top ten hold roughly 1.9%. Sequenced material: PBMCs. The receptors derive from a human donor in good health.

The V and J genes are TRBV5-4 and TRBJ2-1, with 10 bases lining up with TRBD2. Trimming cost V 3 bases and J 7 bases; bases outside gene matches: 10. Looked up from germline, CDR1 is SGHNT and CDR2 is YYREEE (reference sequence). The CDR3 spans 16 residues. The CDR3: CASSSFSSGSLNEQFF. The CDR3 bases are TGTGCCAGCAGCTCCTTTTCTAGCGGGAGTCTAAATGAGCAGTTCTTC.

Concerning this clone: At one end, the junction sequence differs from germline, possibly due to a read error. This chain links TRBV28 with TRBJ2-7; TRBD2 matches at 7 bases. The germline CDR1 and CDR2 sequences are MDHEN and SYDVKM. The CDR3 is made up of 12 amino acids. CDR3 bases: TGTGCCAGCACTAAAGCGGGGCTAGCGGCTATCTTC. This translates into CASTKAGLAAIF.

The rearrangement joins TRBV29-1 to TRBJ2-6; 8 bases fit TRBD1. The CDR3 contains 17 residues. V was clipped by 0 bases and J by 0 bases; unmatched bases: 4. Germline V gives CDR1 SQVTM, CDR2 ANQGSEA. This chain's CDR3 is CSVEERDRNSGANVLTF. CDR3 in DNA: TGCAGCGTTGAAGAAAGGGACAGGAACTCTGGGGCCAACGTCCTGACTTTC.

Written as DNA, the CDR3 is TGTGCCAGCAGTGACAACAGGGTGGCGGTGGAAGCTTTCTTT. Residues: CASSDNRVAVEAFF. The chain recombines TRBV6-5 with TRBJ1-1; TRBD1 is a possible D gene (6 bases). Germline lookup yields CDR1 MNHEY and CDR2 SVGAGI. The CDR3 spans 14 residues. With 5 bases removed from V and 8 bases from J, the gap between germline ends came to 18 bases.

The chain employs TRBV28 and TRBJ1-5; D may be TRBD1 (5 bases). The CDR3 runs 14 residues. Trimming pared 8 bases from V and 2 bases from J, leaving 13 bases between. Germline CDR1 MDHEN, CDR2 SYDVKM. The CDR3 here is CASLRRGGNQPQHF. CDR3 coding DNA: TGTGCCAGCCTCCGGAGGGGTGGCAATCAGCCCCAGCATTTT.

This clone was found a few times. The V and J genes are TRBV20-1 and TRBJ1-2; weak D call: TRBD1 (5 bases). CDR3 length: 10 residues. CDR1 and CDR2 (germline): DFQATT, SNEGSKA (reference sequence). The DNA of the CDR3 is TGCAGCCTCGGTAGGGGTGGCTACACCTTC. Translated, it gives CSLGRGGYTF.

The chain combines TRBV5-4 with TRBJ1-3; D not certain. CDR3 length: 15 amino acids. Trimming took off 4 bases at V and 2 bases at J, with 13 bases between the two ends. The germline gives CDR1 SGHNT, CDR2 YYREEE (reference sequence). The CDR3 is CASSVDGVPGNTIYF. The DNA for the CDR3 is TGTGCCAGCAGCGTAGACGGGGTTCCTGGAAACACCATATATTTT.

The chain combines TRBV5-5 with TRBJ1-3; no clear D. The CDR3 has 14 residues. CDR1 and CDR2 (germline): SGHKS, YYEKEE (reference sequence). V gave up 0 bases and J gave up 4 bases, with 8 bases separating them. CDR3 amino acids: CASSLELPGNTIYF. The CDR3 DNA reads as TGTGCCAGCAGCTTGGAACTGCCGGGAAACACCATATATTTT. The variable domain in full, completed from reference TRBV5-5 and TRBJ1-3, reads DAGVTQSPTHLIKTRGQQVTLRCSPISGHKSVSWYQQVLGQGPQFIFQYYEKEERGRGNFPDRFSARQFPNYSSELNVNALLLGDSALYLCASSLELPGNTIYFGEGSWLTVV.

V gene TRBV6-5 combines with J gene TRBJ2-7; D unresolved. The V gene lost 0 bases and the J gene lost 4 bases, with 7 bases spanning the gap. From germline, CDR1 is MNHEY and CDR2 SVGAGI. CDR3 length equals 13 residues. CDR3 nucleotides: TGTGCCAGCAGTTACTCCGCCAGTTACGAGCAGTACTTC. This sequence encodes CASSYSASYEQYF.

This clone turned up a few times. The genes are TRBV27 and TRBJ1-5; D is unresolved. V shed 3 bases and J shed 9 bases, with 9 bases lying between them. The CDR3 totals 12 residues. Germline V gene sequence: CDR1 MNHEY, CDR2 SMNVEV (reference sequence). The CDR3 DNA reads TGTGCCAGCAGTTTCACCAATAGGCCCCAGCATTTT. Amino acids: CASSFTNRPQHF.

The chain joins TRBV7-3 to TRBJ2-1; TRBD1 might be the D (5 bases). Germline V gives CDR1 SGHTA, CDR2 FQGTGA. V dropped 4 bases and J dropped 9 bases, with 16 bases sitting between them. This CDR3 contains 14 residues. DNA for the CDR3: TGTGCCAGCAGCTCGTATAAGGGGCGAGGTGAGCAGTTCTTC. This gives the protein CASSSYKGRGEQFF.

The CDR3 nucleotides read TGTGCCAGCAGCTCACAGGGTGCGAAGCTGTTTTTT. It is translated as CASSSQGAKLFF. V and J are TRBV5-4 and TRBJ1-4, with D perhaps matching TRBD1 (6 bases). The CDR3 has 12 amino acids. Looked up from germline, CDR1 is SGHNT and CDR2 is YYREEE (reference sequence). The ends were cut back, 3 bases at V and 14 bases at J, with 14 bases in the middle.

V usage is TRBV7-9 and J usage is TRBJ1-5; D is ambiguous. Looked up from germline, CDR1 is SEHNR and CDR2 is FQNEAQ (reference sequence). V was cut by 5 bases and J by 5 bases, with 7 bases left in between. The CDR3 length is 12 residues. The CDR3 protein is CASSGPYQPQHF. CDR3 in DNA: TGTGCCAGCAGCGGGCCCTATCAGCCCCAGCATTTT.

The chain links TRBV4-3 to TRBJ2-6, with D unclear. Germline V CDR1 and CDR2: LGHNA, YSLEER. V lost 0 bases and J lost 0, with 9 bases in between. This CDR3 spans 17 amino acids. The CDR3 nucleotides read TGCGCCAGCAGCCAAGAGGTCCTGAGCTCTGGGGCCAACGTCCTGACTTTC. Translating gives CASSQEVLSSGANVLTF.